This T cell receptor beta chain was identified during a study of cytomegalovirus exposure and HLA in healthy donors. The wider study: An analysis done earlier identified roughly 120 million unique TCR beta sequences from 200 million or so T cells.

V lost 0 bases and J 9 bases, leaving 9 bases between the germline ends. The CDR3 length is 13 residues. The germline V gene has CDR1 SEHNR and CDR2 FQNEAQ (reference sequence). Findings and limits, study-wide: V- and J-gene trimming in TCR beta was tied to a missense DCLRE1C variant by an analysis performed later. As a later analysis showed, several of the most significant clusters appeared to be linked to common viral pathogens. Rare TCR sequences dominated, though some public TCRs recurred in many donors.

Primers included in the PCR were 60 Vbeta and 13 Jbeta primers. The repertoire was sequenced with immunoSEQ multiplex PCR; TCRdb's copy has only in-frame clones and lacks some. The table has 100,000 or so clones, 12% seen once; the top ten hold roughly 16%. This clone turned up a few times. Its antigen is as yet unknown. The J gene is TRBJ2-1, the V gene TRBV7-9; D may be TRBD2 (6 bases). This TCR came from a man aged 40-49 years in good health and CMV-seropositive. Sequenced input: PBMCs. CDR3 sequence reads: CASSLALGSEQFF. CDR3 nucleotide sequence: TGTGCCAGCAGCTTAGCGCTCGGGAGTGAGCAGTTCTTC.